The 13 T cell receptor beta chains below come from one sample, sequenced in a study of blood T cell repertoires in COVID-19. Using immunoSEQ multiplex PCR, the repertoire was profiled, and TCRdb retains in-frame clones only, with some absent. Seen here are 250,000 to 300,000 clones, roughly 88% observed once, and the top ten hold approximately 10%. Specimen: peripheral blood. Source of these receptors: an older woman with acute or convalescent COVID-19.

The rearrangement joins TRBV15 to TRBJ1-2; TRBD1 aligns across 9 bases. V trimming: 6 bases; J trimming: 8 bases; junction bases outside the gene matches: 7. This CDR3 region has 13 residues. Germline values: CDR1 LNHNV, CDR2 YYDKDF (reference sequence). In DNA, the CDR3 is TGTGCCACCAGACTACAGGGGGCGACCGGCTACACCTTC. This translates into CATRLQGATGYTF.

V and J are TRBV30 and TRBJ1-6; D is uncertain. The CDR3 covers 12 residues. Germline V CDR1 and CDR2: GTSNPN, SVGIG (reference sequence). V lost 3 bases to trimming and J lost 13 bases, with 13 bases between them. The DNA of the CDR3 is TGTGCCTGGAGCCGTGGGGAGTCTCCCCTCCACTTT. It translates to CAWSRGESPLHF.

The chain combines TRBV9 with TRBJ1-1; TRBD1 is a possible D gene (6 bases). The CDR3 is 12 residues long. Germline CDR1 SGDLS, CDR2 YYNGEE. The V end was cut by 2 bases, the J end by 11 bases, with 13 bases between. The DNA of the CDR3 is TGTGCCAGCAGCGTTACAGGGACGAGGGCTTTCTTT. It is translated as CASSVTGTRAFF. The variable domain in full, completed from reference TRBV9 and TRBJ1-1, reads DSGVTQTPKHLITATGQRVTLRCSPRSGDLSVYWYQQSLDQGLQFLIQYYNGEERAKGNILERFSAQQFPDLHSELNLSSLELGDSALYFCASSVTGTRAFFGQGTRLTVV.

The CDR3 is CASSRGLQSYEQYF. DNA of the CDR3: TGTGCCAGCAGTCGGGGTCTTCAGTCCTACGAGCAGTACTTC. V gene TRBV6-5 combines with J gene TRBJ2-7, with D perhaps matching TRBD2 (5 bases). Between the trimmed V and J ends, which lost 5 bases and 1 base, there was a span of 12 bases. The CDR3 sequence is 14 residues long. Per the germline V gene, CDR1 is MNHEY and CDR2 is SVGAGI.

This clone was observed a single time. The chain carries TRBV30 and TRBJ1-2; D is unresolved. Between the trimmed V and J ends, which lost 3 bases and 3 bases, there was a span of 11 bases. The V gene's germline CDR1 is GTSNPN and CDR2 SVGIG (reference sequence). CDR3 length: 13 amino acids. The CDR3 DNA reads as TGTGCCTGGAGAGGGAGAGAGGACTATGGCTACACCTTC. Protein: CAWRGREDYGYTF.

This clone was detected a few times. CDR3 amino acids: CASSPGTREQFF. The CDR3 DNA is TGTGCCAGCAGCCCCGGGACTAGGGAGCAGTTCTTC. V gene TRBV3-1 (or the pseudogene TRBV3-2) combines with J gene TRBJ2-1; 8 positions agree with TRBD2. V gave up 4 bases and J gave up 10 bases; unmatched junction bases: 3. CDR1 and CDR2 from the germline V gene are LGHDT and YNNKEL (reference sequence). The CDR3 sequence is 12 residues long.

The V call is TRBV5-1, the J call TRBJ1-6, with D possibly TRBD1 on 6 matching bases. Per germline, CDR1 SGHRS and CDR2 YFSETQ. V gave up 2 bases and J gave up 5 bases, with 8 bases separating them. This CDR3 comprises 14 residues. DNA for the CDR3: TGCGCCAGCAGCTTTGAGGGGGATAATTCACCCCTCCACTTT. It yields the protein CASSFEGDNSPLHF.

The chain employs TRBV5-1 and TRBJ1-1; D is possibly TRBD1 (5 bases). Germline CDR1 and CDR2: SGHRS and YFSETQ. CDR3 length equals 12 residues. Trimming pared 9 bases from V and 7 bases from J, leaving 16 bases between. This chain's CDR3 is CATDSHIIEAFF. CDR3 nucleotides: TGCGCCACAGACAGTCACATTATTGAAGCTTTCTTT. Together with reference TRBV5-1 and TRBJ1-1, the CDR3 gives the full variable domain: KAGVTQTPRYLIKTRGQQVTLSCSPISGHRSVSWYQQTPGQGLQFLFEYFSETQRNKGNFPGRFSGRQFSNSRSEMNVSTLELGDSALYLCATDSHIIEAFFGQGTRLTVV.

J is TRBJ2-7 and V is TRBV3-1 (or the pseudogene TRBV3-2); TRBD2 matches at 12 bases. Unmatched junction bases numbered 3, after V lost 0 bases and J lost 6 bases. Germline V lookup: CDR1 LGHDT, CDR2 YNNKEL (reference sequence). CDR3 length equals 15 residues. The CDR3 loop reads CASSQDLLAGGEQYF. For the CDR3, the DNA is TGTGCCAGCAGCCAAGATCTACTAGCGGGGGGCGAGCAGTACTTC.

This clone turned up a few times. The genes are TRBV10-3 and TRBJ1-2; weak D call: TRBD1 (6 bases). Per germline, CDR1 ENHRY and CDR2 SYGVKD. V dropped 6 bases and J dropped 4 bases, with 21 bases sitting between them. The CDR3 contains 16 residues. For the CDR3, the DNA is TGTGCCATCAGGGGGGCTCAGGGGATCCCCCCCTATGGCTACACCTTC. This codes for CAIRGAQGIPPYGYTF.

This sequence joins TRBV5-6 and TRBJ2-1, with 8 positions matching TRBD2. This CDR3 has 16 residues. After removal of 4 bases from V and 0 bases from J, the junction contained 6 bases not matched to a gene. Germline CDR1 SGHDT, CDR2 YYEEEE. CDR3 DNA sequence: TGTGCCAGCAGCGGGCGGGGGGCAAGCTCCTACAATGAGCAGTTCTTC. The encoded protein is CASSGRGASSYNEQFF. The full variable domain, its missing parts supplied by reference TRBV5-6 and TRBJ2-1, is DAGVTQSPTHLIKTRGQQVTLRCSPKSGHDTVSWYQQALGQGPQFIFQYYEEEERQRGNFPDRFSGHQFPNYSSELNVNALLLGDSALYLCASSGRGASSYNEQFFGPGTRLTVL.

This chain joins TRBV10-3 and TRBJ2-1; 7 nucleotides match TRBD2. The germline CDR1 and CDR2 sequences are ENHRY and SYGVKD. V shed 0 bases and J 7 bases; nucleotides not matched to a gene: 3. The CDR3 is 14 residues long. The CDR3, as DNA: TGTGCCATCAGTGAGTCTACGGGGGGTAATGAGCAGTTCTTC. Translating gives CAISESTGGNEQFF.

J is TRBJ1-3 and V is TRBV7-2; D is possibly TRBD1 (5 bases). From germline, CDR1 is SGHTA and CDR2 FQGNSA. The CDR3 contains 16 residues. Trimming cost V 3 bases and J 0 bases, with 12 bases left between them. The CDR3: CASSFSSTASGNTIYF. In DNA form, the CDR3 reads TGTGCCAGCAGCTTCTCTTCGACAGCCTCTGGAAACACCATATATTTT.